Below, one T cell receptor beta chain is given with its context. This CDR3 has 13 residues. V lost 3 bases and J lost 4; bases outside the gene matches: 1. CDR1 is SEHNR, CDR2 FQNEAQ, per germline (reference sequence). The sample is drawn from a study of cytomegalovirus exposure and HLA in healthy donors. The PCR made use of 60 Vbeta and 13 Jbeta primers. TCRdb's table, derived via immunoSEQ multiplex PCR, lists solely in-frame clones and lacks some. The sample contains a few hundred thousand clones, 80% to 85% of which appear only once. Healthy donors of bone marrow made up the group. The specimen sequenced was PBMCs. This receptor was obtained from a woman in her sixties in good health and CMV-seropositive. V gene TRBV7-9 combines with J gene TRBJ2-5; 8 bases line up with TRBD1. Here the CDR3 reads CASSLQGAETQYF. CDR3 in DNA: TGTGCCAGCAGCTTGCAGGGGGCAGAGACCCAGTACTTC.